The T cell receptor beta chain under discussion was sequenced for a study of Tregs in tolerant kidney transplant recipients. TCRdb keeps only in-frame clones here, not all; method: immunoSEQ multiplex PCR. The profile covers more than 90,000 clones, with approximately 90% appearing a single time and roughly 0.63% taken by the ten largest. Worth noting for this clone: The antigen remains unidentified.

Overall study results and limits: The most relevant donor-specific Treg TCRbeta repertoire apparently came from expansion with activated donor B cells. Validation in larger populations is needed because few patients were studied.

Germline V gene data show CDR1 as LNHNV and CDR2 as YYDKDF (reference sequence). CDR3 length: 17 residues. Trimming stripped 0 bases from V and 5 bases from J, with 19 bases between. The clonotype originates from a human donor in good health. The gene calls are TRBV15 and TRBJ1-2, with D possibly TRBD1 on 5 matching bases. Sequenced: CD4+ T cells from blood. CDR3 coding DNA: TGTGCCACCAGCAGAGAGGGTTTCACAGGAAAACTTTATGGCTACACCTTC. Residues: CATSREGFTGKLYGYTF.